This T cell receptor (beta chain) originates from a study of cytomegalovirus exposure and HLA in healthy donors. Broader study findings: In a later analysis, common viral pathogens appeared linked to several of the most significant clusters. Immune exposure information available was restricted to CMV serostatus. In vitro work confirmed that a few CMV-associated chains recognize CMV antigens. Some TCR beta chains (approximately 180 of them) were listed as cytomegalovirus-associated.

PCR employed 60 Vbeta and 13 Jbeta primers. TCRdb's copy holds only in-frame clones and misses some; the assay was immunoSEQ multiplex PCR. The top ten clones hold approximately 2% of a sample with around 150,000 clones, about 88% of them seen once. Notes on this clone: Its antigen is as yet unknown.

Sequenced material: PBMCs. This sequence was found in a woman under 30 in good health and CMV-seronegative.

In DNA form, the CDR3 reads TGTGCCAGCAATGACAGGGACTCCTACAATGAGCAGTTCTTC. As protein: CASNDRDSYNEQFF. The chain links TRBV6-5 to TRBJ2-1; 7 bases agree with TRBD1. The CDR3 contains 14 residues. The germline gives CDR1 MNHEY, CDR2 SVGAGI. V was pared by 7 bases and J by 0 bases, with 3 bases of the junction left unmatched.